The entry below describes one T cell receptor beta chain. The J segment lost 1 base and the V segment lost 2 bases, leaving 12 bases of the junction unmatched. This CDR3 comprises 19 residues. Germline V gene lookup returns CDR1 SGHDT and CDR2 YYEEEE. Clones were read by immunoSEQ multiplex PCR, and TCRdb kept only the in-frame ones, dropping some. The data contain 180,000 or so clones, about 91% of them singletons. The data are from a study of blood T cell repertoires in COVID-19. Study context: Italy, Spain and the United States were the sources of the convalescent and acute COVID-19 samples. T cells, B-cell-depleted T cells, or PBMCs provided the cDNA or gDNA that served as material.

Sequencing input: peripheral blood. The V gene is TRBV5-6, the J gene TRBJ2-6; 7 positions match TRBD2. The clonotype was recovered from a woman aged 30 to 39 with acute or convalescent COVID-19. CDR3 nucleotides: TGTGCCAGCAGCTTAAGGGGACGGGAGGTAGGGTCTGGGGCCAACGTCCTGACTTTC. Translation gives CASSLRGREVGSGANVLTF.